This entry lists 24 T cell receptor beta chains sequenced from one sample in a study of control samples from healthy donors and cancer patients. Sequenced by immunoSEQ multiplex PCR; TCRdb stores in-frame clones only, minus some. The table includes 150,000 to 200,000 clones, approximately 94% detected once. Sequencing was carried out using blood. Source of these receptors: a woman between 18 and 30 years old in good health.

This chain uses TRBV7-8 with TRBJ2-6; possible D gene TRBD1, 6 bases. This CDR3 comprises 15 residues. CDR1 and CDR2 from the germline V gene are SGHVS and FQNEAQ. The V end lost 1 base, the J end lost 2 bases, and 6 bases lay between the germline ends. CDR3 nucleotide sequence: TGTGCCAGCAGCTTAGACAGGGCTGGGGCCAACGTCCTGACTTTC. Translation: CASSLDRAGANVLTF.

V gene TRBV11-2 combines with J gene TRBJ1-2; no definite D call. V lost 6 bases, J lost 2 bases, and 19 bases lay in between. The CDR3 spans 16 residues. From germline, CDR1 is SGHAT and CDR2 FQNNGV. The CDR3 loop is CASRSDSRPWNYGYTF. DNA of the CDR3: TGTGCCAGCAGATCCGACTCGCGCCCGTGGAACTATGGCTACACCTTC.

The chain couples TRBV7-8 to TRBJ1-1; D is undetermined. Trimming removed 1 base at V and 5 bases at J, with 5 bases between. CDR1 and CDR2 (germline): SGHVS, FQNEAQ. The length of the CDR3 is 12 residues. CDR3 protein: CASSLGWTEAFF. The CDR3 nucleotides are TGTGCCAGCAGCTTAGGATGGACTGAAGCTTTCTTT.

This clone came up once. This chain links TRBV7-9 with TRBJ2-7; D gene unclear. Trimming cost V 0 bases and J 3 bases, with 6 bases left between them. Per the germline V gene, CDR1 is SEHNR and CDR2 is FQNEAQ (reference sequence). The CDR3 covers 13 residues. The CDR3 protein is CASSLASHYEQYF. The CDR3 region has the DNA TGTGCCAGCAGCTTAGCGAGTCACTACGAGCAGTACTTC. Together with reference TRBV7-9 and TRBJ2-7, the CDR3 gives the full variable domain: DTGVSQNPRHKITKRGQNVTFRCDPISEHNRLYWYRQTLGQGPEFLTYFQNEAQLEKSRLLSDRFSAERPKGSFSTLEIQRTEQGDSAMYLCASSLASHYEQYFGPGTRLTVT.

V usage is TRBV6-2 or TRBV6-3 and J usage is TRBJ2-7; D perhaps matches TRBD1 (6 bases). Per the germline V gene, CDR1 is MNHEY and CDR2 is SVGEGT. V was pared by 4 bases and J by 3 bases, with 13 bases between. The CDR3 runs 14 residues. CDR3: CASSSPGTNYEQYF. CDR3 coding DNA: TGTGCCAGCAGTTCCCCGGGGACAAACTACGAGCAGTACTTC.

The chain couples TRBV29-1 to TRBJ2-7; TRBD1 matches 9 bases. The CDR3 is 15 amino acids. CDR1 is SQVTM and CDR2 is ANQGSEA in the germline V gene. V lost 7 bases to trimming and J lost 0 bases; unmatched junction nucleotides: 10. The CDR3 DNA is TGCAGCGCCCGATGGACAGGGGCCAGCTCCTACGAGCAGTACTTC. It encodes CSARWTGASSYEQYF.

CDR3 DNA sequence: TGCGCCAGCAGCTTACCCGGGACAGGGGGCCTCGATGAGCAGTTCTTC. Translated: CASSLPGTGGLDEQFF. The rearrangement uses TRBV5-1 and TRBJ2-1; the match to TRBD1 covers 12 bases. CDR3 size: 16 residues. The V gene end was trimmed by 2 bases and the J gene end by 8 bases; junction bases not matched to a gene: 8. Germline values: CDR1 SGHRS, CDR2 YFSETQ.

The rearrangement uses TRBV3-1 (or the pseudogene TRBV3-2) and TRBJ1-2; D call uncertain. The CDR3 runs to 14 residues. V was cut by 0 bases and J by 7 bases, with 12 bases left in between. Germline-derived CDR1 and CDR2 are LGHDT and YNNKEL (reference sequence). The CDR3: CASSQEGFAGGYTF. In DNA, the CDR3 is TGTGCCAGCAGCCAAGAGGGGTTCGCGGGTGGCTACACCTTC.

The chain uses TRBV6-5 and TRBJ1-1; TRBD1 might be the D (5 bases). Per germline, CDR1 MNHEY and CDR2 SVGAGI. V gave up 6 bases and J gave up 3 bases, with 14 bases separating them. The CDR3 consists of 14 residues. The CDR3 sequence is CASSAGFPDTEAFF. The CDR3 nucleotides are TGTGCCAGCAGCGCAGGGTTTCCGGACACTGAAGCTTTCTTT.

The chain has TRBV19 and TRBJ2-3; D not resolved. Trimming removed 2 bases from V and 3 bases from J, with 9 bases in between. This CDR3 region has 14 residues. The V gene's germline CDR1 is LNHDA and CDR2 SQIVND (reference sequence). The CDR3: CASSISLATDTQYF. CDR3 DNA sequence: TGTGCCAGTAGTATAAGCCTGGCGACAGATACGCAGTATTTT. Full variable domain (outside the CDR3, taken from reference TRBV19 and TRBJ2-3): DGGITQSPKYLFRKEGQNVTLSCEQNLNHDAMYWYRQDPGQGLRLIYYSQIVNDFQKGDIAEGYSVSREKKESFPLTVTSAQKNPTAFYLCASSISLATDTQYFGPGTRLTVL.

The rearrangement joins TRBV23-1 to TRBJ2-7; weak D call: TRBD2 (6 bases). TRBV23-1 qualifies as an ORF whose function is uncertain. The length of the CDR3 is 14 residues. The germline V and J ends were trimmed by 6 bases and 4 bases, with 16 bases remaining between them. CDR3 DNA sequence: TGCGCCAGCAGCTCCGTGGAGGGTATGTACGAGCAGTACTTC. It codes for CASSSVEGMYEQYF.

This chain uses TRBV7-2 with TRBJ2-1, with D perhaps matching TRBD2 (6 bases). V was shortened by 5 bases and J by 2 bases, with 16 bases between the two germline ends. Germline V gives CDR1 SGHTA, CDR2 FQGNSA. CDR3 size: 16 residues. The CDR3 sequence: CASSPGSGSTYNEQFF. Written as DNA, the CDR3 is TGTGCCAGCAGCCCCGGGAGCGGGTCTACCTACAATGAGCAGTTCTTC.

The chain joins TRBV9 to TRBJ1-6; D unresolved. With 5 bases removed from V and 5 bases from J, the gap between germline ends came to 11 bases. Germline CDR1 SGDLS, CDR2 YYNGEE. This CDR3 contains 14 residues. The CDR3 sequence: CASSLRRNNSPLHF. In DNA, the CDR3 is TGTGCCAGCAGTCTTCGACGGAATAATTCACCCCTCCACTTT.

The chain has TRBV28 and TRBJ1-3, with 7 bases identical to TRBD1. The CDR3 loop spans 14 amino acids. V dropped 5 bases and J dropped 3; count of bases not matched to a gene: 4. Germline V gene sequence: CDR1 MDHEN, CDR2 SYDVKM. CDR3: CASSIDRVGNTIYF. The CDR3 DNA is TGTGCCAGCAGTATCGACAGGGTTGGAAACACCATATATTTT.

The V gene is TRBV9, the J gene TRBJ2-2, with D uncertain. V lost 5 bases and J 5 bases, leaving 7 bases between the germline ends. The CDR3 has 12 amino acids. Germline CDR1 reads SGDLS; CDR2 reads YYNGEE. In DNA form, the CDR3 reads TGTGCCAGCAGTCTCCTTACCGGGGAGCTGTTTTTT. Protein sequence: CASSLLTGELFF.

This rearrangement joins TRBV4-1 to TRBJ1-3; D gene unclear. The CDR3 extends over 15 amino acids. Deletions cut 4 bases from V and 2 bases from J, with 12 bases between. Germline values: CDR1 MGHRA, CDR2 YSYEKL. The CDR3 nucleotides read TGCGCCAGCAGCCCCCCGACACAGACTGGAAACACCATATATTTT. Residues: CASSPPTQTGNTIYF.

This clone was picked up a small number of times. The chain joins TRBV29-1 to TRBJ1-3; D is unclear. V was shortened by 0 bases and J by 7 bases, with 1 base between the two germline ends. The CDR3 loop spans 10 amino acids. CDR1 is SQVTM, CDR2 ANQGSEA, per germline. The CDR3: CSVEDNTIYF. The CDR3 coding sequence is TGCAGCGTTGAAGATAACACCATATATTTT.

This clone was seen a single time. The gene calls are TRBV10-3 and TRBJ1-1; D ambiguous. The CDR3 is made up of 15 amino acids. Trimming took 3 bases from V and 1 from J, leaving 12 bases between them. Germline V gene sequence: CDR1 ENHRY, CDR2 SYGVKD. CDR3 coding DNA: TGTGCCATCAGTGAACTTCGGACGAAGAACACTGAAGCTTTCTTT. Amino acid sequence: CAISELRTKNTEAFF.

The chain recombines TRBV12-3 or TRBV12-4 with TRBJ1-3; D gene unclear. The CDR3 contains 13 residues. Trimming shortened V by 8 bases and J by 0 bases, and 8 bases separated the two germline ends. DNA for the CDR3: TGTGCCAGCCGACGAAGCTCTGGAAACACCATATATTTT. Amino acids: CASRRSSGNTIYF.

The rearrangement uses TRBV9 and TRBJ2-1; 8 bases fit TRBD2. The trim removed 3 bases at V and 5 bases at J, leaving 4 bases unmatched. This CDR3 is built from 14 residues. Germline CDR1 SGDLS, CDR2 YYNGEE. The CDR3 reads CASSELAGNNEQFF. The CDR3 DNA reads TGTGCCAGCAGCGAATTAGCGGGGAACAATGAGCAGTTCTTC.

The chain combines TRBV28 with TRBJ1-4, with no clear D. The CDR3 covers 17 residues. V lost 6 bases and J 7 bases, leaving 24 bases between the germline ends. Germline V gives CDR1 MDHEN, CDR2 SYDVKM. CDR3 in DNA: TGTGCCAGCAGCTCCCCCGAATTCCCTATTTTCGGTGAAAAACTGTTTTTT. This encodes CASSSPEFPIFGEKLFF.

This chain links TRBV6-4 with TRBJ2-7; possibly TRBD1 for D (5 bases). V lost 5 bases, J lost 6 bases, and 11 bases lay in between. Germline V gene lookup returns CDR1 MRHNA and CDR2 SNTAGT. This CDR3 is built from 12 residues. The CDR3: CASSRQIFEQYF. CDR3 nucleotide sequence: TGTGCCAGCAGTCGACAGATTTTCGAGCAGTACTTC.

This clone was seen a few times. The V gene is TRBV3-1 (or the pseudogene TRBV3-2), the J gene TRBJ2-7; D unresolved. The germline V and J ends were trimmed by 0 bases and 6 bases, with 3 bases remaining between them. The germline V gene encodes CDR1 LGHDT and CDR2 YNNKEL (reference sequence). This CDR3 has 11 amino acids. Here the CDR3 DNA reads TGTGCCAGCAGCCAAGAAGCCGAGCAGTACTTC. This sequence encodes CASSQEAEQYF.

The V call is TRBV6-5, the J call TRBJ2-7, with a possible D match to TRBD2 (6 bases). The CDR3 totals 15 residues. The V and J ends lost 5 bases and 4 bases respectively, with 18 bases between them. The germline V gene has CDR1 MNHEY and CDR2 SVGAGI. The CDR3 loop is CASSKTLVSGYEQYF. The CDR3 DNA follows: TGTGCCAGCAGTAAGACCCTGGTCAGCGGGTACGAGCAGTACTTC.